Shown below are 9 T cell receptor beta chains from a single sample sequenced in a study of shared clonotypes between healthy human individuals. The method was immunoSEQ multiplex PCR; TCRdb's version includes in-frame clones alone and lacks a portion of them. The profile shows 750,000 to 1,000,000 clones, 80% to 95% of them singletons. Terminally differentiated effector memory CD45RA+ cells were excluded by CCR7 positive selection of CD45RO-negative cells. Sequences were obtained from naive CD8+ T cells sorted from blood. The receptors derive from a man aged 30 to 39 in good health.

The chain uses TRBV5-4 and TRBJ1-2, with 7 bases aligning to TRBD1. V trimming: 4 bases; J trimming: 3 bases; junction bases outside the gene matches: 6. Germline V lookup: CDR1 SGHNT, CDR2 YYREEE (reference sequence). This CDR3 is built from 14 residues. CDR3 residues: CASSPDRTHYGYTF. The CDR3 DNA reads TGTGCCAGCAGCCCGGACAGGACTCACTATGGCTACACCTTC.

The chain combines TRBV6-5 with TRBJ1-5; D unresolved. CDR3 length equals 15 residues. The germline V gene has CDR1 MNHEY and CDR2 SVGAGI. V was clipped by 6 bases and J by 0 bases, with 12 bases between them. As DNA, the CDR3 is TGTGCCAGCAGCCACAGTGAACTTAGCAATCAGCCCCAGCATTTT. Translating it yields CASSHSELSNQPQHF.

The gene calls are TRBV7-9 and TRBJ2-1; TRBD2 agrees at 9 bases. This CDR3 comprises 18 residues. The germline V gene has CDR1 SEHNR and CDR2 FQNEAQ (reference sequence). With 8 bases clipped from V and 4 bases from J, the junction kept 18 bases outside the gene matches. Here the CDR3 DNA reads TGTGCCAGCCCCTCCGTGGCGGGAGGGCCCTTCCAGTACAATGAGCAGTTCTTC. Protein sequence: CASPSVAGGPFQYNEQFF.

The chain employs TRBV7-6 and TRBJ2-1; either TRBD1 or TRBD2 may fit D (6 bases each). The ends were cut back, 4 bases at V and 8 bases at J, with 15 bases in the middle. The CDR3 runs 14 residues. The germline CDR1 and CDR2 sequences are SGHVS and FNYEAQ. The chain's CDR3 is CASSYFLGGDEQFF. The CDR3 DNA sequence: TGTGCCAGCAGCTATTTTCTGGGGGGCGATGAGCAGTTCTTC.

The V call is TRBV4-2, the J call TRBJ2-1, with TRBD1 identical over 7 bases. CDR3 length: 16 amino acids. Germline V gene lookup returns CDR1 LGHNA and CDR2 YNFKEQ. V was clipped by 3 bases and J by 0 bases; unmatched bases: 5. The CDR3 sequence is CASSQGQPSSYNEQFF. In DNA, the CDR3 is TGTGCCAGCAGCCAGGGACAGCCGAGCTCCTACAATGAGCAGTTCTTC.

This chain connects TRBV27 to TRBJ1-5; weak D call: TRBD1 (6 bases). The germline V gene has CDR1 MNHEY and CDR2 SMNVEV (reference sequence). V lost 8 bases, J lost 5 bases, and 16 bases lay in between. This CDR3 has 14 amino acids. The CDR3 region is CASSGLGGYQPQHF. CDR3 bases: TGTGCCAGCTCAGGTCTTGGGGGCTATCAGCCCCAGCATTTT.

This chain joins TRBV6-5 and TRBJ2-1; a weak D match, TRBD2 (5 bases). Trimming shortened V by 0 bases and J by 2 bases, and 5 bases separated the two germline ends. CDR1 is MNHEY, CDR2 SVGAGI, per germline. There are 14 residues in the CDR3. As DNA, the CDR3 is TGTGCCAGCAGTTACTCGACTACCTACAATGAGCAGTTCTTC. Encoded protein: CASSYSTTYNEQFF.

The chain uses TRBV11-3 and TRBJ2-1; no firm D call. This CDR3 spans 13 amino acids. Germline CDR1 and CDR2: SGHNT and YENEEA. Trimming cost V 5 bases and J 5 bases, with 10 bases left between them. The DNA of the CDR3 is TGTGCCAGCAGCCCCCCCGGGCACAATGAGCAGTTCTTC. Translating gives CASSPPGHNEQFF.

The V gene is TRBV13, the J gene TRBJ2-1, with D uncertain. Trimming removed 4 bases from V and 3 bases from J, with 4 bases in between. The CDR3 totals 12 residues. Germline CDR1 PRHDT, CDR2 FYEKMQ (reference sequence). CDR3 protein: CASSSDYNEQFF. The CDR3 DNA is TGTGCCAGCAGCTCGGACTACAATGAGCAGTTCTTC.